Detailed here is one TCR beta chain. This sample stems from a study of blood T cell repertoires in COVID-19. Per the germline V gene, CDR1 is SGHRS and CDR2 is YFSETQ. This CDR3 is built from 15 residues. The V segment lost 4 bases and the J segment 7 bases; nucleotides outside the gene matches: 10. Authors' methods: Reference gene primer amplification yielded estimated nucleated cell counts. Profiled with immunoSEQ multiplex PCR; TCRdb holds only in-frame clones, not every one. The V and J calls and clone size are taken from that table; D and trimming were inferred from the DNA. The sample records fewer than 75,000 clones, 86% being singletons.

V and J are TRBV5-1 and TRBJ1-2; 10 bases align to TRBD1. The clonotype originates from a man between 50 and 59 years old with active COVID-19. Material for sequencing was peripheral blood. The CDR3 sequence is CASSADRQGASGYTF. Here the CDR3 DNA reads TGCGCCAGCAGCGCCGACCGACAGGGGGCTAGTGGCTACACCTTC.